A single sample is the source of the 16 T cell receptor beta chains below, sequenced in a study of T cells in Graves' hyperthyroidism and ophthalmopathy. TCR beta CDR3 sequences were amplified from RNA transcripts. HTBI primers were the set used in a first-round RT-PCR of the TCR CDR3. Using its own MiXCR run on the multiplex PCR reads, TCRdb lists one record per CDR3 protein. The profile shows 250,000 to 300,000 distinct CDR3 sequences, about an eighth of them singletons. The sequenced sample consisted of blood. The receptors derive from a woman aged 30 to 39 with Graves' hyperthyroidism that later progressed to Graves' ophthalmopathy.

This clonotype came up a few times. CDR3 loop: CASSQVFTGETQYF. The CDR3 coding sequence is TGCGCCAGCAGCCAAGTGTTCACCGGGGAGACCCAGTACTTC. The chain has TRBV4-1 and TRBJ2-5; D remains ambiguous. V lost 1 base to trimming and J lost 5 bases, with 11 bases between them. The germline gives CDR1 MGHRA, CDR2 YSYEKL. The CDR3 has 14 amino acids.

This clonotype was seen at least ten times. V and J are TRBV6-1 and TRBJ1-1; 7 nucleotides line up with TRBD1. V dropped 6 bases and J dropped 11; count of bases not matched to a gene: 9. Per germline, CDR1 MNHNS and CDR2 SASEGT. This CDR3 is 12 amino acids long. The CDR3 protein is CASSQGGPEAFF. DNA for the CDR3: TGTGCCAGCAGCCAGGGGGGACCAGAGGCTTTCTTT.

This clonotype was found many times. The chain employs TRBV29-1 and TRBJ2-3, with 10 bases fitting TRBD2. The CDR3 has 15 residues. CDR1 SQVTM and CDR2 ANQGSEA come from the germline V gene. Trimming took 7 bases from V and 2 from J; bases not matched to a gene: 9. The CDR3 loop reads CSARRTSGTTDTQYF. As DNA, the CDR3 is TGCAGCGCAAGGCGGACTAGCGGTACCACAGATACGCAGTATTTT.

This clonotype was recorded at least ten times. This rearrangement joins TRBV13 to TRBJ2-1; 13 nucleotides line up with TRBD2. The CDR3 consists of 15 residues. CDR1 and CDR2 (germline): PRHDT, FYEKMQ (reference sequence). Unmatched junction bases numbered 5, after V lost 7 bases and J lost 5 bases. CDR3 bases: TGTGCCAGCATCCACGGGACTAGCGGGAACAATGAGCAGTTCTTC. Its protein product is CASIHGTSGNNEQFF. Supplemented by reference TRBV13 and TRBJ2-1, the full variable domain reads AAGVIQSPRHLIKEKRETATLKCYPIPRHDTVYWYQQGPGQDPQFLISFYEKMQSDKGSIPDRFSAQQFSDYHSELNMSSLELGDSALYFCASIHGTSGNNEQFFGPGTRLTVL.

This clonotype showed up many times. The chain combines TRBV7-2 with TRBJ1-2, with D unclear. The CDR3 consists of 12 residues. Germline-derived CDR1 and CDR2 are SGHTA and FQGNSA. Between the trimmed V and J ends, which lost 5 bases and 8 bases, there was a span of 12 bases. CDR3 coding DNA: TGTGCCAGCAGCGCCTACCTGGGCGGCTACACCTTC. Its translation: CASSAYLGGYTF.

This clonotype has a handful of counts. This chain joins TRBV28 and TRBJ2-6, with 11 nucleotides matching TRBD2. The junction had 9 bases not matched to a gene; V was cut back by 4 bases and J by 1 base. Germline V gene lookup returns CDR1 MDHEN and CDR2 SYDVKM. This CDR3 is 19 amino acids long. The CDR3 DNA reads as TGTGCCAGCAGTTCCTACTTAGCGGGAGGGCATTCTGGGGCCAACGTCCTGACTTTC. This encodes CASSSYLAGGHSGANVLTF.

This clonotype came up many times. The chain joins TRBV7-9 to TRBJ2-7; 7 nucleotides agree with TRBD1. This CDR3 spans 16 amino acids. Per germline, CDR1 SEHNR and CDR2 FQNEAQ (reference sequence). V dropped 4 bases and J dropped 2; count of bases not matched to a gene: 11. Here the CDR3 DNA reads TGTGCCAGCAGCTCCGCCTTACAGGGGACCCCCTACGAGCAGTACTTC. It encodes CASSSALQGTPYEQYF.

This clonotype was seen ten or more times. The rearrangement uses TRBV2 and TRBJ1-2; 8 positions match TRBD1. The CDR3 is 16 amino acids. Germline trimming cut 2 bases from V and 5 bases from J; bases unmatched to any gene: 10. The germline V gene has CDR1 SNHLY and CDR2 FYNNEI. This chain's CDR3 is CASSESGQGLKYGYTF. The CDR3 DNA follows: TGTGCCAGCAGTGAATCAGGACAGGGCTTAAAATATGGCTACACCTTC.

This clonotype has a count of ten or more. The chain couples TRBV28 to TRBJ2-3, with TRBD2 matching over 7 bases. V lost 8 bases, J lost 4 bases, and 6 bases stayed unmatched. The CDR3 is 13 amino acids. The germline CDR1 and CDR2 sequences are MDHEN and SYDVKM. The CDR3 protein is CASSSGHADTQYF. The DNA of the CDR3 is TGTGCCAGCTCTAGCGGCCACGCAGATACGCAGTATTTT.

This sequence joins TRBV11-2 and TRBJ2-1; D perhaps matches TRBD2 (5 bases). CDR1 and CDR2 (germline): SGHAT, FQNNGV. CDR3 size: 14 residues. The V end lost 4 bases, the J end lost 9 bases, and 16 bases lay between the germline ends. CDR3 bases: TGTGCCAGCAGCTATATCGACGGAGGAGCTGAGCAGTTCTTC. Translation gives CASSYIDGGAEQFF.

Here the CDR3 DNA reads TGTGCCAGCAGCTTAGTTTCAGGGTTGGGGAGTGAGCAGTTCTTC. It translates to CASSLVSGLGSEQFF. This chain joins TRBV11-2 and TRBJ2-1; D assignment may be TRBD1 or TRBD2 (5 bases each). Germline CDR1 and CDR2: SGHAT and FQNNGV. CDR3 length equals 15 residues. V lost 1 base and J 9 bases, leaving 16 bases between the germline ends.

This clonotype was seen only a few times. CDR3 sequence reads: CASSQETGVAKNIQYF. CDR3 sequence (DNA): TGCGCCAGCAGCCAGGAGACCGGAGTAGCCAAAAACATTCAGTACTTC. This sequence joins TRBV4-3 and TRBJ2-4, with D hard to call. The germline V gene has CDR1 LGHNA and CDR2 YSLEER. Trimming pared 3 bases from V and 0 bases from J, leaving 12 bases between. The CDR3 is 16 residues long.

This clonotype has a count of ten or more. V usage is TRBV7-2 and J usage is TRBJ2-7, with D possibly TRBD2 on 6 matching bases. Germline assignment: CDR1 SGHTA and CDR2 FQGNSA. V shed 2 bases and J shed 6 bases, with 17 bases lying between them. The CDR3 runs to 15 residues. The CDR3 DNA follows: TGTGCCAGCAGCTTACAACCGGAGGGAACGGGCGAGCAGTACTTC. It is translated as CASSLQPEGTGEQYF. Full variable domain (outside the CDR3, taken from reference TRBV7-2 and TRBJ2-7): GAGVSQSPSNKVTEKGKDVELRCDPISGHTALYWYRQSLGQGLEFLIYFQGNSAPDKSGLPSDRFSAERTGGSVSTLTIQRTQQEDSAVYLCASSLQPEGTGEQYFGPGTRLTVT.

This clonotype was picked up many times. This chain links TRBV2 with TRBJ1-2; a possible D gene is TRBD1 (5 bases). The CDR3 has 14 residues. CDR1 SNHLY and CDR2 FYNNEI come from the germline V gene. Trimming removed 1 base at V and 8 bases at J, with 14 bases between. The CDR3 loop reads CASSEVGTGRGYTF. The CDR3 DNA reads TGTGCCAGCAGTGAAGTAGGGACCGGTAGAGGCTACACCTTC.

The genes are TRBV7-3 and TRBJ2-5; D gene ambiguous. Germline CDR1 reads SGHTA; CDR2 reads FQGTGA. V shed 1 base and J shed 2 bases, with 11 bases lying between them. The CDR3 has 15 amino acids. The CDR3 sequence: CASSLNDGSQETQYF. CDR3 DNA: TGTGCCAGCAGCTTAAACGATGGCTCTCAAGAGACCCAGTACTTC.

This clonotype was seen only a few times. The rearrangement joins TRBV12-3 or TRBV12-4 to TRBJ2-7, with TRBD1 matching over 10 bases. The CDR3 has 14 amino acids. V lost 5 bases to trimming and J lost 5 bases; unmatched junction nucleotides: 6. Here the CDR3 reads CASSIRDRGDEQYF. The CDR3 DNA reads TGTGCCAGCAGTATCCGGGACAGGGGCGACGAGCAGTACTTC.